This passage covers 6 T cell receptor beta chains from one sample sequenced in a study of T cell repertoires in cytomegalovirus infection. MiXCR was run by TCRdb on the reads, yielding one entry per CDR3 protein. The table records around 78,000 distinct CDR3 sequences, approximately 24% of them present only once. No antigen has been assigned to these receptors. The input for sequencing was CD8+ T cells from cultured PBMCs, taken from culture after CMV antigen stimulation. The receptors were gathered from a human donor in good health (CMV status not recorded). Some clones in this sample may be carry-over from other donors' samples.

V gene TRBV6-8 combines with J gene TRBJ2-5; the match to TRBD2 covers 9 bases. Per germline, CDR1 MNHGY and CDR2 SAAAGT. V lost 4 bases and J lost 4; bases outside the gene matches: 4. The CDR3 sequence is 14 residues long. The chain's CDR3 is CASSFGTSTETQYF. In DNA form, the CDR3 reads TGTGCCAGCAGTTTCGGGACTAGCACAGAGACCCAGTACTTC.

This clonotype was observed at least ten times. The J gene is TRBJ1-1, the V gene TRBV7-2; D possibly corresponds to TRBD1 (6 bases). CDR1 SGHTA and CDR2 FQGNSA come from the germline V gene. The CDR3 length is 13 residues. Trimming took 3 bases from V and 4 from J, leaving 9 bases between them. The CDR3 sequence is CASSFVGATEAFF. CDR3 DNA sequence: TGTGCCAGCAGCTTCGTGGGGGCCACTGAAGCTTTCTTT.

The gene calls are TRBV7-2 and TRBJ1-2; 7 bases agree with TRBD1. CDR3 size: 18 residues. Germline trimming cut 0 bases from V and 0 bases from J; bases unmatched to any gene: 10. CDR1 is SGHTA, CDR2 FQGNSA, per germline. CDR3 nucleotide sequence: TGTGCCAGCAGCTTAGCCCAGGGGGGTTTTCGCTCTAACTATGGCTACACCTTC. As protein: CASSLAQGGFRSNYGYTF.

This clonotype was seen more than once but under ten times. The chain is built from TRBV27 and TRBJ1-1; the match to TRBD1 covers 7 bases. CDR3 length: 11 residues. V was pared by 8 bases and J by 5 bases, with 2 bases of the junction left unmatched. The germline V gene has CDR1 MNHEY and CDR2 SMNVEV (reference sequence). The CDR3 spells CASLQGTEAFF. The CDR3 nucleotides read TGTGCCAGCCTACAGGGGACTGAAGCTTTCTTT.

This clonotype has more than one count but fewer than ten. The rearrangement uses TRBV27 and TRBJ2-5; TRBD2 agrees at 10 bases. V gave up 4 bases and J gave up 2 bases; unmatched junction bases: 4. This CDR3 is built from 15 residues. CDR1 is MNHEY, CDR2 SMNVEV, per germline (reference sequence). Here the CDR3 DNA reads TGTGCCAGCAGTTGGCTAGCGGGGGCTCAAGAGACCCAGTACTTC. Translating gives CASSWLAGAQETQYF.

This clonotype was counted between two and nine times. The junction departs from the called germline gene at one end, perhaps through a read error. This chain links TRBV4-1 with TRBJ2-7, with D uncertain. Germline V gives CDR1 MGHRA, CDR2 YSYEKL. The CDR3 loop spans 13 amino acids. CDR3 amino acids: CASSQEDGLERYF. CDR3 DNA sequence: TGCGCCAGCAGCCAAGAGGACGGCTTGGAGCGGTACTTC.